Listed below are T cell receptor beta chains from one sample, sequenced in a study of tumor and adjacent non-tumor tissue in lung cancer. TCRdb reanalysed the multiplex PCR reads using MiXCR and keeps one entry per CDR3 protein. The repertoire consists of around 200,000 distinct CDR3 sequences, with around 71% occurring once and the leading ten covering about 23%. The source material was lung tumor tissue. All receptors come from a man aged 60-69 years with non-small cell lung cancer. CDR3s leave out the opening cysteine and the closing phenylalanine or tryptophan. The D gene is left open where the match is weak. Some rows mark clone size as missing; the rest say once, few, many or name a class of expanded clone.

TRBV6-5 | . | . | ASRNGGGIDTQY
TRBV20-1 | . | . | SASLRDLNIDTQY
TRBV5-5 | . | . | ASSSVGGSGANVLT
TRBV11-3 | . | . | ASRLVSSTAEQY
TRBV6-6 | . | . | ASSYSVSFQPQH
TRBV7-9 | . | . | ASSLAMGYNSPLH
TRBV7-8 | . | . | ASSLSSGRISYNEQL
TRBV4-1 | TRBD1 | . | ASSRDRGNTEAF
TRBV6-1 | . | . | AGSESGVESSPLH
TRBV4-2 | . | . | ASSHLGVGGNTGELF
TRBV5-1 | TRBD1 | . | ASSWWTGGGYEQY
TRBV20-1 | . | . | SARDSGKGCNSPLH
TRBV20-1 | . | many | SAIPPGGWTEAF
TRBV20-1 | . | many | SARVAGFEQY
TRBV4-3 | TRBD2 | . | ASSQGTSRRSIYNEQF
TRBV29-1 | . | . | SVVQLNSYNEQF
TRBV20-1 | TRBD2 | . | SARDIAGIAKNIQY
TRBV4-1 | . | . | ASSSSESSGINYGYT
TRBV14 | TRBD1 | . | ASGSTGGRYEQY
TRBV20-1 | . | . | SSSKGGGVTIGAF
TRBV6-5 | . | . | ASSSGQRGSYEQY